Presented here are 15 T cell receptor beta chains from one specimen sequenced in a study of cytomegalovirus exposure and HLA in healthy donors (dated by TCRdb to about 2017). Library generation was performed with the immunoSEQ multiplex PCR assay. The multiplex PCR relied on a mix of 60 forward primers for TCR Vbeta segments and 13 reverse primers for TCR Jbeta segments. TCRdb limited this immuneACCESS table to in-frame rearrangements with V and J called. A share of clones is missing; checked studies link under half to unresolved V genes, and the rest is unexplained. For this sample the table gives 150,000 to 200,000 clones, of which 70% to 80% were detected only once. Approximately 2.1% of the sample is taken by the ten largest. The sample comprised PBMCs. Receptor source: a woman aged 45-65 years in good health and CMV-seronegative.

The rearrangement uses TRBV11-3 and TRBJ2-3; the D gene is possibly TRBD2 (6 bases). The CDR3 contains 14 residues. Trimming left V 4 bases short and J 3 bases short, with 11 bases between. The V gene's germline CDR1 is SGHNT and CDR2 YENEEA. The CDR3 sequence: CASSSARGTDTQYF. DNA for the CDR3: TGTGCCAGCAGCTCAGCTCGGGGGACAGATACGCAGTATTTT.

V gene TRBV6-5 combines with J gene TRBJ1-4; perhaps TRBD1 as D (6 bases). Trimming took 2 bases from V and 6 from J, leaving 13 bases between them. There are 15 residues in the CDR3. Germline V gene sequence: CDR1 MNHEY, CDR2 SVGAGI. The CDR3 DNA sequence: TGTGCCAGCAGTTACGTTCGCGGGGGCGATGAAAAACTGTTTTTT. It yields the protein CASSYVRGGDEKLFF.

This rearrangement joins TRBV10-2 to TRBJ1-5, with D possibly being TRBD1 (5 bases). The germline gives CDR1 WSHSY, CDR2 SAAADI. Deletions cut 6 bases from V and 1 base from J, with 13 bases between. This CDR3 region has 15 residues. CDR3 region: CASRGGRGSNQPQHF. CDR3 nucleotides: TGCGCCAGCAGGGGGGGACGGGGCAGCAATCAGCCCCAGCATTTT.

With respect to this clone: One junction end does not reproduce the germline sequence, and a read error may be involved. This chain joins TRBV7-9 and TRBJ1-6; TRBD1 might be the D (6 bases). Germline-derived CDR1 and CDR2 are SEHNR and FQNEAQ (reference sequence). The CDR3 runs 15 residues. Written as DNA, the CDR3 is TGTTCCAGCAGCAAGGTCTCCAGGGGTGATTCACCCCTCCACTTT. The encoded protein is CSSSKVSRGDSPLHF. The variable domain in full, with the rest retrieved from reference TRBV7-9 and TRBJ1-6, is DTGVSQNPRHKITKRGQNVTFRCDPISEHNRLYWYRQTLGQGPEFLTYFQNEAQLEKSRLLSDRFSAERPKGSFSTLEIQRTEQGDSAMYLCSSSKVSRGDSPLHFGNGTRLTVT.

The V and J genes are TRBV19 and TRBJ2-2, with D perhaps matching TRBD1 (5 bases). This CDR3 contains 15 residues. Looked up from germline, CDR1 is LNHDA and CDR2 is SQIVND (reference sequence). This CDR3 reads CVVSWTKSSSGELFF. Here the CDR3 DNA reads TGTGTCGTATCTTGGACAAAGTCTTCATCTGGGGAGCTGTTTTTT.

The rearrangement uses TRBV10-1 and TRBJ2-1; 10 bases line up with TRBD2. V lost 3 bases to trimming and J lost 0 bases; unmatched junction nucleotides: 2. The germline gives CDR1 WNHNN, CDR2 SYGVQD (reference sequence). The CDR3 runs 16 residues. CDR3 amino acids: CASSEPSGSSYNEQFF. In nucleotides, the CDR3 is TGCGCCAGCAGTGAACCTAGCGGGAGCTCCTACAATGAGCAGTTCTTC.

This clone came up once. The V gene is TRBV28, the J gene TRBJ2-4; D perhaps matches TRBD2 (6 bases). Looked up from germline, CDR1 is MDHEN and CDR2 is SYDVKM. The CDR3 runs 13 residues. V lost 8 bases to trimming and J lost 7 bases, with 15 bases between them. The CDR3 DNA sequence: TGTGCCAGCTCAACGCCTGGAGGGAACATTCAGTACTTC. Translation gives CASSTPGGNIQYF.

V usage is TRBV7-9 and J usage is TRBJ1-5; 8 bases agree with TRBD1. V lost 2 bases to trimming and J lost 6 bases; unmatched junction nucleotides: 6. This CDR3 has 15 residues. Looked up from germline, CDR1 is SEHNR and CDR2 is FQNEAQ (reference sequence). The CDR3 reads CASSLFAGGTQPQHF. The DNA of the CDR3 is TGTGCCAGCAGCTTATTTGCAGGGGGCACTCAGCCCCAGCATTTT. Looking up the rest from reference TRBV7-9 and TRBJ1-5 gives the full variable domain: DTGVSQNPRHKITKRGQNVTFRCDPISEHNRLYWYRQTLGQGPEFLTYFQNEAQLEKSRLLSDRFSAERPKGSFSTLEIQRTEQGDSAMYLCASSLFAGGTQPQHFGDGTRLSIL.

This chain links TRBV29-1 with TRBJ1-1; no clear D gene. The CDR3 covers 13 residues. V was shortened by 4 bases and J by 1 base, with 10 bases between the two germline ends. In germline, CDR1 is SQVTM, CDR2 ANQGSEA. CDR3 residues: CSVAGGPNTEAFF. Written as DNA, the CDR3 is TGCAGCGTTGCGGGAGGGCCGAACACTGAAGCTTTCTTT.

This clone was picked up a small number of times. For the CDR3, the DNA is TGTGCCAGCAGCCCCCTGGACAGGGAGAATCAGCCCCAGCATTTT. Its translation: CASSPLDRENQPQHF. The rearrangement joins TRBV5-8 to TRBJ1-5; TRBD1 matches 8 bases. The germline V gene has CDR1 SGHTS and CDR2 YDEGEE. Trimming removed 4 bases from V and 4 bases from J; junction bases left unmatched: 7. CDR3 length: 15 residues. The full variable domain, rest sourced from reference TRBV5-8 and TRBJ1-5, is EAGVTQSPTHLIKTRGQQATLRCSPISGHTSVYWYQQALGLGLQFLLWYDEGEERNRGNFPPRFSGRQFPNYSSELNVNALELEDSALYLCASSPLDRENQPQHFGDGTRLSIL.

The J gene is TRBJ2-2, the V gene TRBV5-6; 9 bases are shared with TRBD2. The J segment lost 1 base and the V segment lost 7 bases, leaving 5 bases of the junction unmatched. CDR3 length: 15 residues. The V gene's germline CDR1 is SGHDT and CDR2 YYEEEE. The CDR3 sequence: CASHRAGGNTGELFF. CDR3 in DNA: TGTGCCAGCCATCGAGCGGGAGGGAACACCGGGGAGCTGTTTTTT.

V is TRBV7-9 and J is TRBJ2-7, with 7 bases lining up with TRBD1. The germline V gene encodes CDR1 SEHNR and CDR2 FQNEAQ (reference sequence). V was pared by 5 bases and J by 6 bases, with 10 bases of the junction left unmatched. There are 14 residues in the CDR3. CDR3 amino acids: CASSLRGTETEQYF. The CDR3, as DNA: TGTGCCAGCAGCCTCAGGGGGACGGAGACCGAGCAGTACTTC.

This chain links TRBV9 with TRBJ1-3; D may be TRBD1 (6 bases). The V gene's germline CDR1 is SGDLS and CDR2 YYNGEE. V was clipped by 0 bases and J by 0 bases, with 10 bases between them. This CDR3 region has 16 residues. CDR3 bases: TGTGCCAGCAGCGTAGACCCAGGGGCCTCTGGAAACACCATATATTTT. It specifies CASSVDPGASGNTIYF.

The chain is built from TRBV18 and TRBJ1-6; TRBD1 matches at 8 bases. V was pared by 4 bases and J by 10 bases, with 9 bases of the junction left unmatched. Germline loops: CDR1 KGHSH, CDR2 LQKENI. The length of the CDR3 is 15 residues. CDR3 amino acids: CASSLRTGQESPLHF. The CDR3 region has the DNA TGTGCCAGCTCACTACGGACAGGGCAGGAGTCACCCCTCCACTTT.

This chain connects TRBV19 to TRBJ2-1; the match to TRBD2 covers 14 bases. Germline V gene lookup returns CDR1 LNHDA and CDR2 SQIVND (reference sequence). Trimming removed 5 bases from V and 5 bases from J; junction bases left unmatched: 5. This CDR3 contains 16 residues. The DNA for the CDR3 is TGTGCCAGTAGTGTGACTAGCGGGGGGGCCGACAATGAGCAGTTCTTC. It yields the protein CASSVTSGGADNEQFF.